This T cell receptor (beta chain) was sequenced during a study of regulatory T cells in long-lasting Graves disease. Regarding time point: newly diagnosed GD, antithyroid drugs for less than 3 months. With RNA extracted from PBMCs as input, the TCR library was made. Graves' disease diagnosis followed American Thyroid Association guidelines. Combining iRepertoire HTBI primers with Arm-PCR of CDR3 regions, the authors built TCR beta libraries. TCRdb reanalysed the multiplex PCR reads using MiXCR and keeps one entry per CDR3 protein. The sample has 300,000 to 450,000 distinct CDR3 sequences; roughly 16% are singletons. From germline, CDR1 is SGHRS and CDR2 YFSETQ. This CDR3 region has 15 residues. V trimming: 0 bases; J trimming: 6 bases; junction bases outside the gene matches: 4. General observations from the study: Analyses excluded thyroid tissue, covering peripheral blood alone.

As regards this clonotype: The antigen is not known.

The receptor was derived from a female donor with Graves disease. This material consisted of peripheral blood mononuclear cells (PBMCs), taken at new diagnosis, from a patient treated with antithyroid drugs. The chain is built from TRBV5-1 and TRBJ2-1; 9 bases align to TRBD1. The CDR3 loop is CASSLALDRGNEQFF. CDR3 sequence (DNA): TGCGCCAGCAGCTTGGCCTTGGACAGGGGCAATGAGCAGTTCTTC. The complete variable domain, with remaining parts taken from reference TRBV5-1 and TRBJ2-1, reads KAGVTQTPRYLIKTRGQQVTLSCSPISGHRSVSWYQQTPGQGLQFLFEYFSETQRNKGNFPGRFSGRQFSNSRSEMNVSTLELGDSALYLCASSLALDRGNEQFFGPGTRLTVL.